Sequencing of this T cell receptor (beta chain) was carried out in a study of cytomegalovirus exposure and HLA in healthy donors. This CDR3 spans 12 amino acids. Germline CDR1 SQVTM, CDR2 ANQGSEA. With 7 bases removed from V and 5 bases from J, the gap between germline ends came to 14 bases. To note about this clone: The antigen is unknown.

PCR employed 60 Vbeta and 13 Jbeta primers. Method: immunoSEQ multiplex PCR; TCRdb's copy keeps in-frame clones and lacks some. Among 150,000 to 170,000 clones listed, roughly 74% were seen once. The study, taken as a whole, reports: Most TCRs appeared rarely, but some public TCRs recurred in many donors. The study flagged some 170 TCR beta chains as cytomegalovirus-associated.

Sequencing was done on a sample of PBMCs. This rearrangement joins TRBV29-1 to TRBJ1-2, with D maybe TRBD1 (5 bases). The sequence came from a young man in good health and CMV-seronegative. The CDR3 spells CSESVAGYGYTF. CDR3 coding DNA: TGCAGCGAAAGCGTAGCAGGGTATGGCTACACCTTC.